These 20 T cell receptor beta chains originate from one sample sequenced in a study of spatial heterogeneity in lung cancer. Findings and limits, study-wide: In tumors, expanded intratumoral alpha and beta TCR counts tracked mutation counts.

Time point defined: sample taken at primary tumor resection. Their antigen targets remain unknown. TCRdb reprocessed the 5' RACE reads via MiXCR and lists one record per CDR3 protein. This table has about 10,000 distinct CDR3 sequences, about 6.9% appearing once. Sequenced here: lung tumor tissue, sampled at surgery. The source of these receptors is a male donor with early-stage non-small cell lung cancer.

The chain recombines TRBV28 with TRBJ2-3; TRBD2 is a possible D gene (5 bases). V was trimmed by 2 bases and J by 0 bases, leaving 12 bases between them. Germline V gene data show CDR1 as MDHEN and CDR2 as SYDVKM. The CDR3 is 16 amino acids. CDR3 sequence: CASSLAGDYSTDTQYF. The CDR3 DNA follows: TGTGCCAGCAGTTTAGCCGGCGACTACAGCACAGATACGCAGTATTTT. The full variable domain, with the rest looked up from reference TRBV28 and TRBJ2-3, is DVKVTQSSRYLVKRTGEKVFLECVQDMDHENMFWYRQDPGLGLRLIYFSYDVKMKEKGDIPEGYSVSREKKERFSLILESASTNQTSMYLCASSLAGDYSTDTQYFGPGTRLTVL.

This clonotype showed up many times. The chain has TRBV20-1 and TRBJ2-4, with 7 bases lining up with TRBD2. Germline CDR1 is DFQATT and CDR2 is SNEGSKA (reference sequence). CDR3 length: 12 residues. Losses at the gene ends were 5 bases for V and 8 bases for J; bases not matched to a gene: 6. As DNA, the CDR3 is TGCAGTGCTCGAGCGGGAATAGACATTCAGTACTTC. Translating it yields CSARAGIDIQYF.

The sample holds many counts of this clonotype. V and J are TRBV7-9 and TRBJ2-5; D is uncertain. Germline-derived CDR1 and CDR2 are SEHNR and FQNEAQ (reference sequence). The CDR3 spans 14 residues. The V end was cut by 5 bases, the J end by 5 bases, with 15 bases between. The DNA for the CDR3 is TGTGCCAGCAGCGCGCGACTGATTCCCGAGACCCAGTACTTC. Translated: CASSARLIPETQYF.

The chain has TRBV7-8 and TRBJ2-1; 12 nucleotides align to TRBD2. The CDR3 totals 18 residues. Germline V gene lookup returns CDR1 SGHVS and CDR2 FQNEAQ. V gave up 3 bases and J gave up 2 bases; unmatched junction bases: 8. CDR3 amino acids: CASSLRLAGELTYNEQFF. As DNA, the CDR3 is TGTGCCAGCAGCTTGCGACTAGCGGGAGAGCTCACCTACAATGAGCAGTTCTTC.

This clonotype was counted many times. For the CDR3, the DNA is TGTGCCAGCTCACCAAGATCGGATTCACCCCTCCACTTT. This translates into CASSPRSDSPLHF. The chain couples TRBV18 to TRBJ1-6; D unclear. Trimming pared 2 bases from V and 8 bases from J, leaving 7 bases between. Germline CDR1 is KGHSH and CDR2 is LQKENI. The CDR3 is made up of 13 amino acids.

This clonotype is medium-sized within its sample. V gene TRBV30 combines with J gene TRBJ1-1; D is undetermined. The CDR3 sequence is 14 residues long. V was pared by 2 bases and J by 2 bases, with 12 bases between. Germline V gene data show CDR1 as GTSNPN and CDR2 as SVGIG (reference sequence). The DNA of the CDR3 is TGTGCCTGGAGTCCGGACGGGGTTAACACTGAAGCTTTCTTT. The encoded protein is CAWSPDGVNTEAFF.

Judged by abundance, this clonotype is medium-sized (0.01 to 0.1%). The gene calls are TRBV14 and TRBJ1-1; tentatively, D is TRBD1 (6 bases). This CDR3 spans 16 amino acids. CDR1 and CDR2 (germline): SGHDN, FVKESK. Trimming cost V 5 bases and J 1 base, with 17 bases left between them. CDR3 protein: CASSSRGGFGNTEAFF. For the CDR3, the DNA is TGTGCCAGCAGCAGCCGTGGGGGCTTTGGGAACACTGAAGCTTTCTTT.

This clonotype is medium-sized. This chain uses TRBV24-1 with TRBJ2-1; D perhaps matches TRBD1 (5 bases). This CDR3 comprises 12 residues. Trimming removed 5 bases from V and 4 bases from J, with 5 bases in between. Germline V gene data show CDR1 as KGHDR and CDR2 as SFDVKD. This CDR3 is CATSAGYNEQFF. The CDR3 coding sequence is TGTGCCACCAGTGCAGGGTACAATGAGCAGTTCTTC.

This clonotype has a count of ten or more. The V gene is TRBV3-1, the J gene TRBJ1-1; D not certain. The CDR3 has 13 residues. V was trimmed by 1 base and J by 1 base, leaving 4 bases between them. Germline V lookup: CDR1 LGHDT, CDR2 YNNKEL (reference sequence). The CDR3 DNA sequence: TGTGCCAGCAGCCAAGTGGGGAACACTGAAGCTTTCTTT. Translation gives CASSQVGNTEAFF.

By proportion, this clonotype is medium-sized. The gene calls are TRBV6-1 and TRBJ2-7; D remains unclear. In germline, CDR1 is MNHNS, CDR2 SASEGT. The CDR3 extends over 16 amino acids. The ends were cut back, 6 bases at V and 7 bases at J, with 25 bases in the middle. The CDR3 DNA follows: TGTGCCAGCAGGGTCGGTCGAACATTAACTACTGGGGAGCAGTACGTC. Translating it yields CASRVGRTLTTGEQYV.

Sample share makes this clonotype medium-sized. The V and J genes are TRBV18 and TRBJ2-1, with 9 bases identical to TRBD2. Germline CDR1 is KGHSH and CDR2 is LQKENI. Germline trimming cut 1 base from V and 7 bases from J; bases unmatched to any gene: 5. The CDR3 totals 15 residues. The CDR3: CASSPRSGRTNEQFF. The CDR3 DNA follows: TGTGCCAGCTCACCACGAAGCGGGAGGACGAATGAGCAGTTCTTC.

This clonotype showed up just a few times. The chain is built from TRBV12-3 or TRBV12-4 and TRBJ2-3, with D uncertain. The CDR3 is made up of 15 amino acids. V was cut by 3 bases and J by 0 bases, with 10 bases left in between. Here the CDR3 DNA reads TGTGCCAGCAGTTTTTTCGGCGGCAGCACAGATACGCAGTATTTT. Its translation is CASSFFGGSTDTQYF.

This clonotype has ten or more counts. The chain employs TRBV5-6 and TRBJ1-2; D gene ambiguous. CDR1 and CDR2 from the germline V gene are SGHDT and YYEEEE. The V end was cut by 4 bases, the J end by 0 bases, with 10 bases between. The CDR3 runs 14 residues. CDR3 DNA: TGTGCCAGCAGCCCAGACCCCTCTAACTATGGCTACACCTTC. Amino acid sequence: CASSPDPSNYGYTF.

By its share, this clonotype is medium-sized (0.01 to 0.1%). The chain couples TRBV10-3 to TRBJ2-1; D unresolved. V lost 6 bases and J 2 bases, leaving 8 bases between the germline ends. CDR3 length: 13 residues. Germline V gives CDR1 ENHRY, CDR2 SYGVKD. The CDR3 coding sequence is TGTGCCATCAGCACTGATACCTACAATGAGCAGTTCTTC. Translation gives CAISTDTYNEQFF.

Ten or more counts support this clonotype. The V call is TRBV6-1, the J call TRBJ2-3; 10 nucleotides agree with TRBD2. The CDR3 spans 19 residues. Germline V CDR1 and CDR2: MNHNS, SASEGT. J lost 4 bases, V lost 5 bases, and 18 bases had no gene match. In DNA, the CDR3 is TGTGCCAGCAGTACTCCCGGGACTAGCGCTACCTTCCCCGCAGATACGCAGTATTTT. This encodes CASSTPGTSATFPADTQYF.

This clonotype was seen ten or more times. V is TRBV12-3 or TRBV12-4 and J is TRBJ2-2, with a tentative D call TRBD2 (5 bases). V was pared by 1 base and J by 6 bases, with 12 bases between. The CDR3 runs to 15 residues. The CDR3 spells CASSLGVAGPGELFF. The CDR3 nucleotides read TGTGCCAGCAGTTTAGGCGTCGCGGGCCCCGGGGAGCTGTTTTTT.

The genes are TRBV6-2 or TRBV6-3 and TRBJ2-7; tentatively, D is TRBD1 or TRBD2 (5 bases each). Germline values: CDR1 MNHEY, CDR2 SVGEGT. The CDR3 spans 13 residues. V lost 6 bases and J 2 bases, leaving 11 bases between the germline ends. Here the CDR3 DNA reads TGTGCCAGCAGCCGGGACGCCACCTACGAGCAGTACTTC. Amino acids: CASSRDATYEQYF.

This clonotype has a count of ten or more. The V and J genes are TRBV20-1 and TRBJ2-5; possible D gene TRBD2, 5 bases. The CDR3 consists of 14 residues. Trimming took 3 bases from V and 1 from J, leaving 12 bases between them. Germline V gene data show CDR1 as DFQATT and CDR2 as SNEGSKA (reference sequence). CDR3 region: CSARPRAGQETQYF. The DNA for the CDR3 is TGCAGTGCTAGGCCCCGGGCGGGCCAAGAGACCCAGTACTTC.

In this sample, this clonotype turned up many times. The rearrangement joins TRBV28 to TRBJ2-7; tentative D call: TRBD1 (5 bases). Germline lookup yields CDR1 MDHEN and CDR2 SYDVKM. V lost 6 bases to trimming and J lost 2 bases, with 20 bases between them. The CDR3 loop spans 16 amino acids. The CDR3 spells CASSSGAGSVTYEQYF. CDR3 bases: TGTGCCAGCAGCTCAGGAGCAGGGTCCGTAACCTACGAGCAGTACTTC. Full variable domain (missing parts from reference TRBV28 and TRBJ2-7): DVKVTQSSRYLVKRTGEKVFLECVQDMDHENMFWYRQDPGLGLRLIYFSYDVKMKEKGDIPEGYSVSREKKERFSLILESASTNQTSMYLCASSSGAGSVTYEQYFGPGTRLTVT.

This clonotype is judged medium-sized (0.01 to 0.1%). V usage is TRBV3-1 and J usage is TRBJ1-4; 8 bases line up with TRBD1. Germline CDR1 and CDR2: LGHDT and YNNKEL (reference sequence). The V and J ends lost 1 base and 0 bases, in that order; junction bases with no gene match: 13. The CDR3 consists of 20 residues. The CDR3 is CASSQGGRGQGWTTNEKLFF. In nucleotides, the CDR3 is TGTGCCAGCAGCCAAGGTGGACGTGGACAGGGTTGGACAACTAATGAAAAACTGTTTTTT.